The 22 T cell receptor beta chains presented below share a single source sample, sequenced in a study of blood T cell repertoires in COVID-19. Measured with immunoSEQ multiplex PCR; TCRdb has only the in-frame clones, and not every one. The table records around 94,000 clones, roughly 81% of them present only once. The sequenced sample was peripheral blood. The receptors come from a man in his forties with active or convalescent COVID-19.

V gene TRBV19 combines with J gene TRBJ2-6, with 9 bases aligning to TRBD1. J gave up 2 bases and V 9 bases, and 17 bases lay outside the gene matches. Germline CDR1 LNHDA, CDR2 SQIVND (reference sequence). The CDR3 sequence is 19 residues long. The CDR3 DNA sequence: TGTGCCAGCCGACCAAAAACCGGGACAGGGACTGCTGGGGCCAACGTCCTGACTTTC. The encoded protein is CASRPKTGTGTAGANVLTF.

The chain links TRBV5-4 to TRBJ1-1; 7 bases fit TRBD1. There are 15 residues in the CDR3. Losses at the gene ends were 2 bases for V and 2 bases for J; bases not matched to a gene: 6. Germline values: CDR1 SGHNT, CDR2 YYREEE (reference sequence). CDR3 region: CASSLAGTANTEAFF. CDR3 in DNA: TGTGCCAGCAGCTTAGCCGGGACAGCTAACACTGAAGCTTTCTTT.

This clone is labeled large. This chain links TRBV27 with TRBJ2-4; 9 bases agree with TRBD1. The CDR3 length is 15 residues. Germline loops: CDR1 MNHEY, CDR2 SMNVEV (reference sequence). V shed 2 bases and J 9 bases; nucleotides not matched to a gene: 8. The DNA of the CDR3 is TGTGCCAGCAGTTTAGGCGGGACAGGGATCGGCATTCAGTACTTC. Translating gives CASSLGGTGIGIQYF.

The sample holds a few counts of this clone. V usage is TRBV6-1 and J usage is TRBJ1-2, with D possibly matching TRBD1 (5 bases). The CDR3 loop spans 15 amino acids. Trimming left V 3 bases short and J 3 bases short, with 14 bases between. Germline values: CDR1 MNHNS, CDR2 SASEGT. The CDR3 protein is CASSEGGRADYGYTF. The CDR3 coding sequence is TGTGCCAGCAGTGAGGGCGGCAGGGCGGACTATGGCTACACCTTC.

CDR3 coding DNA: TGTGCCAGCAGTGAAGCCGTGACCCAGTACTTC. It translates to CASSEAVTQYF. This sequence joins TRBV2 and TRBJ2-5, with D uncertain. CDR1 SNHLY and CDR2 FYNNEI come from the germline V gene. The CDR3 contains 11 residues. V was trimmed by 0 bases and J by 7 bases, leaving 3 bases between them.

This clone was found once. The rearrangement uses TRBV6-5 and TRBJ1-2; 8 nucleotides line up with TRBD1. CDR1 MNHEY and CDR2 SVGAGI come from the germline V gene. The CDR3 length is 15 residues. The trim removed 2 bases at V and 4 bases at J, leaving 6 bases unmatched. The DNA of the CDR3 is TGTGCCAGCAGTTACCGTGGACAGGGCCCCTATGGCTACACCTTC. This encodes CASSYRGQGPYGYTF.

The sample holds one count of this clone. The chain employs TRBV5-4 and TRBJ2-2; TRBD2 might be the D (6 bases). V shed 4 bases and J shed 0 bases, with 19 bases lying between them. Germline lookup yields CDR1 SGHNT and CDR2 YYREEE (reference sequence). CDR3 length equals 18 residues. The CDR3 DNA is TGTGCCAGCAGCCGGGACTGGGCGACTTTCGCGAACACCGGGGAGCTGTTTTTT. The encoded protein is CASSRDWATFANTGELFF.

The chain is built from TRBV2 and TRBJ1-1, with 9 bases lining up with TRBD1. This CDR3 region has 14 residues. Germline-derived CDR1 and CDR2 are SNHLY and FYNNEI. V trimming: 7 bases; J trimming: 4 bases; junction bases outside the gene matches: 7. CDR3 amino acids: CASTGTGFGTEAFF. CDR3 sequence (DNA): TGTGCCAGCACCGGGACAGGGTTCGGCACTGAAGCTTTCTTT.

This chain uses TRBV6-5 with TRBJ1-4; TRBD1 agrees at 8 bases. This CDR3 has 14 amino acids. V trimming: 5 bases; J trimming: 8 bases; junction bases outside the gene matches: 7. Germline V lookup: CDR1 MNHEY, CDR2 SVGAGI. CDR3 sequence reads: CASSPGTGREKLFF. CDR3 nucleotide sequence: TGTGCCAGCAGTCCCGGGACAGGCAGAGAAAAACTGTTTTTT.

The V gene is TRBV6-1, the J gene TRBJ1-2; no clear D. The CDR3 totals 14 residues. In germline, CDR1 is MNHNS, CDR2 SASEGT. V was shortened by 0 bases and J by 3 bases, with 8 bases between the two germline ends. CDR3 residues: CASSEAPGDYGYTF. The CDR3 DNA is TGTGCCAGCAGTGAAGCGCCCGGGGACTATGGCTACACCTTC.

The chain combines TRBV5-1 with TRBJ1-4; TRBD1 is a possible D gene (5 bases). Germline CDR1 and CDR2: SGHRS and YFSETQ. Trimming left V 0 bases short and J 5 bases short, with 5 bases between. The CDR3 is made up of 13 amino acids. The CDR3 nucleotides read TGCGCCAGCAGCTTGGGGACAAATGAAAAACTGTTTTTT. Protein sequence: CASSLGTNEKLFF.

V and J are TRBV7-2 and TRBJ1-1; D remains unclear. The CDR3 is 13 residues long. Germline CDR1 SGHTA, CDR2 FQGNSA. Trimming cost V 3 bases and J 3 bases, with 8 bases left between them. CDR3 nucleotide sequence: TGTGCCAGCAGCTTGCCAACAGACACTGAAGCTTTCTTT. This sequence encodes CASSLPTDTEAFF.

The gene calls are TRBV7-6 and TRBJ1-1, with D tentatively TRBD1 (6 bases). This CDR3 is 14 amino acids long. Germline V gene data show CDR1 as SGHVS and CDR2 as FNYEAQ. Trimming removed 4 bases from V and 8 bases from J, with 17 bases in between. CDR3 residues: CASSSREGEGEAFF. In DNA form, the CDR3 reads TGTGCCAGCAGCTCCAGAGAGGGGGAGGGGGAAGCTTTCTTT.

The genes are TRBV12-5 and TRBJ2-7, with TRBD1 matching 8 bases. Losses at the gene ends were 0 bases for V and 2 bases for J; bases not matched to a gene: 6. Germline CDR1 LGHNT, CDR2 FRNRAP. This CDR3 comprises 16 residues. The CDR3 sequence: CASGLVLGQGPYEQYF. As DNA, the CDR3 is TGTGCTAGTGGTTTGGTGCTAGGACAGGGCCCCTACGAGCAGTACTTC.

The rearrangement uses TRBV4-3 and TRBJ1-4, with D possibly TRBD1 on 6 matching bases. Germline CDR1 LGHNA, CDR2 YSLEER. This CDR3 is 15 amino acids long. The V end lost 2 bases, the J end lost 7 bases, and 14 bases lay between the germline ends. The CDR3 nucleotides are TGCGCCAGCAGCCAACCAGGGGCTCTAGGTGAAAAACTGTTTTTT. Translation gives CASSQPGALGEKLFF.

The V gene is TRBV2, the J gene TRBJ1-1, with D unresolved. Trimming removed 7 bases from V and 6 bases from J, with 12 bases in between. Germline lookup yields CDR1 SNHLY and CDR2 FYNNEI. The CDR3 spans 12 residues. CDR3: CASTERLSEAFF. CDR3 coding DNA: TGTGCCAGCACGGAGCGGCTGTCTGAAGCTTTCTTT.

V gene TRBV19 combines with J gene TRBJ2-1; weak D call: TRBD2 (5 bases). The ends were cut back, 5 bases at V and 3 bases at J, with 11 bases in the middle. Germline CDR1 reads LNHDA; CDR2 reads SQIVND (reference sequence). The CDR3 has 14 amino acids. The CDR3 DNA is TGTGCCAGTAGTCCCAGACTAAACTACAATGAGCAGTTCTTC. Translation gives CASSPRLNYNEQFF.

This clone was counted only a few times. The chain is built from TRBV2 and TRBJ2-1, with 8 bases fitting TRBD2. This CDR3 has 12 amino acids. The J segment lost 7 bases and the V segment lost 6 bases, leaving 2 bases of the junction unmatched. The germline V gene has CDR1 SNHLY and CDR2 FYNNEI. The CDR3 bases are TGTGCCAGCAGCGGCGGGGGGAATGAGCAGTTCTTC. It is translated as CASSGGGNEQFF.

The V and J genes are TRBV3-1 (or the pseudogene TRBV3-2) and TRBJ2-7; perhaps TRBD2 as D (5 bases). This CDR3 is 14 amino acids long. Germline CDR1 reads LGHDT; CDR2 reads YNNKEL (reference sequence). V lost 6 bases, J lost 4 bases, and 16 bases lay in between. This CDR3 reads CASRPSSGQYEQYF. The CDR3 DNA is TGTGCCAGCAGGCCGTCCAGCGGCCAATACGAGCAGTACTTC.

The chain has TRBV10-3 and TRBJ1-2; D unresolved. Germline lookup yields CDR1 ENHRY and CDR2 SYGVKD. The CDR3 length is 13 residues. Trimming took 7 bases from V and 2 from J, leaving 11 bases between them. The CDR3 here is CAITAGLNYGYTF. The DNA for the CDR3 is TGTGCCATCACGGCAGGACTCAACTATGGCTACACCTTC.

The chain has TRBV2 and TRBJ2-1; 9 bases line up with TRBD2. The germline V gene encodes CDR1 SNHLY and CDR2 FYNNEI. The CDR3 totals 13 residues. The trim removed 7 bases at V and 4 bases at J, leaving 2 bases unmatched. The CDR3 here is CASKTSGYNEQFF. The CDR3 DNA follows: TGTGCCAGCAAGACTAGCGGATACAATGAGCAGTTCTTC. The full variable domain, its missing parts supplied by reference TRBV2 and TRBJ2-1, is EPEVTQTPSHQVTQMGQEVILRCVPISNHLYFYWYRQILGQKVEFLVSFYNNEISEKSEIFDDQFSVERPDGSNFTLKIRSTKLEDSAMYFCASKTSGYNEQFFGPGTRLTVL.

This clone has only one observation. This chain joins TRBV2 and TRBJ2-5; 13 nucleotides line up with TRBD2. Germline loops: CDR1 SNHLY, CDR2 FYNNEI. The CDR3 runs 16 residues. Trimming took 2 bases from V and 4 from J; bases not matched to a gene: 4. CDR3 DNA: TGTGCCAGCAGTGAAAGAGGACTAGCGGGGGTAGAGACCCAGTACTTC. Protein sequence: CASSERGLAGVETQYF. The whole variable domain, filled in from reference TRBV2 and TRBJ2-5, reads EPEVTQTPSHQVTQMGQEVILRCVPISNHLYFYWYRQILGQKVEFLVSFYNNEISEKSEIFDDQFSVERPDGSNFTLKIRSTKLEDSAMYFCASSERGLAGVETQYFGPGTRLLVL.